This section outlines one TCR beta chain sequence together with its context. This sample was taken from a study of blood T cell repertoires in COVID-19. For the study at large: Donors in the United States, Italy and Spain gave samples during acute or convalescent COVID-19. Sample material is recorded as cDNA or gDNA derived from T cells, B-cell-depleted T cells, or PBMCs.

Germline CDR1 and CDR2: SGHNT and YENEEA. The junction had 6 bases not matched to a gene; V was cut back by 5 bases and J by 5 bases. The CDR3 is made up of 14 amino acids. In the original analysis: Cell counts per sample came from amplifying reference gene primers. Sequencing used immunoSEQ multiplex PCR; TCRdb keeps in-frame clones, though not all of them. V and J calls and clone size are copied from that table; D and trimming were computed from the DNA. Of tens of thousands of clones in the sample, over 75% are singletons; the top ten hold 6% to 7%. The receptor was isolated from a man between 50 and 59 years old with active COVID-19. Sequencing was carried out using peripheral blood. The genes are TRBV11-3 and TRBJ2-3, with 8 bases lining up with TRBD1. The chain's CDR3 is CASSHRTGIDTQYF. The CDR3 nucleotides are TGTGCCAGCAGCCACCGGACAGGGATAGATACGCAGTATTTT.